The present T cell receptor beta chain was sequenced within a study of T-cell reconstitution after alpha-beta-depleted transplantation in children listed by TCRdb under 2016. Regarding the study in general: Using TCR repertoire profiling, the study followed T-cell immune reconstitution in a quantitative way in children after TCRalphabeta/CD19-depleted allogeneic hematopoietic cell transplantation.

The library was made by PCR. TCRdb shows the sequencer as Illumina HiSeq 2500. TCR libraries were prepared with molecular barcoding, using unique molecular identifiers to normalize TCRbeta repertoire quantification. TCRdb reanalyzed the raw reads on its own, using fastp at Q25 for trimming and MiXCR for clone calling, and kept in-frame beta chains. Rows merge per CDR3 protein into single entries with the most common DNA and genes. The sample contains more than 200,000 distinct CDR3 sequences, 20% to 30% of them found a single time. The ten largest clones represent 2.6% of the sample. Overall study results and their limits: The apparently early recovery of alphabetaT-cell counts about two months after transplant reportedly depended on only several hundred rapidly expanded clones that came from non-depleted graft cells. In some patients, high TCRbeta diversity at day 60 was attributed to recipient T cells and intrathymic progenitors that had survived conditioning. The frequencies of hyperexpanded clones fell over the following months, and after one year, T-cell counts and TCRbeta diversity were mostly attributed to newly produced T cells.

At the junction V is shortened by 4 bases and J by 0 bases, with 4 bases in between. The CDR3 runs 12 residues from the cysteine to the phenylalanine. The retained sequence is limited to the CDR3, 36 bases, with the frame set at the first base. From the germline V gene (reference sequence), CDR1 is DFQATT and CDR2 is SNEGSKA. Remarks on this clonotype: This receptor's antigen is unknown. Within one base of it there is no much larger clone, and no base qualities were kept.

In light of the paper, this sample's treatment or condition label describes: allogeneic hematopoietic cell transplantation with graft depleted of TCRalphabeta T cells and CD19 B cells. The transplant recipients were children given TCRalphabeta/CD19-depleted allogeneic hematopoietic cell grafts. The chain joins TRBV20-1 to TRBJ2-4; the D gene cannot be named for sure. This specimen consisted of PBMCs, obtained before TCRalphabeta/CD19-depleted stem cell transplant. This sequence originates from a girl aged 2-10 years with Fanconi anemia, due to receive a stem cell transplant. This receptor carries the CDR3 CSATLAKNIQYF. The DNA sequence reads TGCAGTGCTACTCTAGCCAAAAACATTCAGTACTTC.